This T cell receptor (beta chain) was sequenced in a study of beta chain features in type 1 diabetes (dated by TCRdb to the late 2010s). About the full investigation: No differences in mean age, gender distribution, total cell number or subset yield were found between patients and healthy donors. A total of 100 million to 140 million sorted cells were examined across all samples, and the number of cells per subset was strongly correlated with RNA yield. The study compared TCRB repertoires of sorted circulating CD4+ T cell subsets between recently diagnosed type 1 diabetes patients and matched healthy donors. Regulatory and stem cell-like memory subsets were obtained from only 8 patients and roughly eight healthy donors, while naive and central memory subsets were obtained from all 28 donors.

All of the isolated RNA was reverse transcribed with the High Capacity cDNA Reverse Transcription Kit, so expressed TCRB transcripts were sequenced. Deep immunoSEQ sequencing was applied to naive, central memory and regulatory T cell samples, giving an average of roughly 3.5 million total reads per sample. After sorted cells were lysed in RLT buffer, RNA was extracted with DNase-treated RNeasy Micro or Mini kits, with the choice depending on cell number. Each cell subset was processed separately to prevent cross-contamination, with patient and healthy donor samples processed together. TCRB sequences were amplified from cDNA with the immunoSEQ multiplex PCR, producing 87-bp fragments spanning the CDR3 region. Amplicons were sequenced on the Illumina HiSeq platform. Regarding the original processing steps: Synthetic template baselines were used to correct PCR bias computationally, reads within Hamming distance 2 were collapsed together, and singletons that could not be merged were discarded. Reads were aligned against IMGT so that V, D and J genes, CDR3 length and insertions or deletions at six rearrangement sites could be assigned. Within each subset, clonotype counts were normalized to sorted cell number, and only after that were true diversity and Gini coefficients computed with the tcR R package. The overlap coefficient, calculated on TCRB nucleotide sequences, was used to measure repertoire sharing. Out-of-frame TCRB sequences from naive cells were analyzed to stand in for the pre-selection repertoire. As stored in TCRdb, this immuneACCESS dataset retains in-frame rearrangements with V and J assigned. A fraction of the clones does not appear; measured against another copy, unresolved V genes explain less than half of the discrepancy, and the remainder lacks a known reason. That table gives V, J and clone size, and the DNA gave D and trimming. This sample comprises roughly 700,000 clones, roughly an eighth of them detected only once. Of the sample, approximately 0.021% falls within the top ten clones.

Each donor gave one peripheral blood draw, approximately 120 mL on average, collected into heparinised tubes. Naive, central memory, regulatory and stem cell-like memory CD4+ T cells were sorted on a BD FACSAria II using a panel including CD45RO, CCR7, CD25, CD127, CD95 and CD27. Purity was above 95% for every sorted population. Right away, PBMCs were isolated by Lymphoprep density gradient centrifugation and were stained directly, with no culture step. So that batch effects would be minimized, each experiment stained and sorted samples in pairs, pairing one healthy donor with one patient. The CDR3 holds 14 amino acids from the cysteine to the phenylalanine. Of the read, only the CDR3 DNA is kept; its 42 bases are in frame from base 1. V is reduced by 2 bases and J by 4 bases, leaving a spacing of 12 bases between them. CDR1 and CDR2 were assigned from the germline V gene as SGHRS and YFSETQ. This clone was found a few times. Its cognate antigen has yet to be identified. Per-base qualities were not stored, and no clone one base away is much larger.

What the authors observed across the whole study: In all four CD4+ subsets, TCRB CDR3 length was moderately but significantly shorter in type 1 diabetes patients. Fewer insertions and more nucleotide deletions at VDJ recombination sites were observed in patients with type 1 diabetes, implying thymic rearrangement abnormalities. The naive, central memory and regulatory TCRB repertoires appeared to resemble one another more closely among patients than among healthy donors. PCR might favor shorter templates, but patient and control samples were amplified and corrected together, so any skew would affect both groups equally. Because cDNA was sequenced instead of genomic DNA, highly expressing activated cells could be over-represented, though the groups showed no difference in activation or CD3 levels. HLA sub-analyses involved small numbers of individuals, so any influence of HLA type on TCRB rearrangement remained unresolved.

The chain couples TRBV5-1 to TRBJ2-5; a weak D assignment points to TRBD1 (5 bases agree). Input material: naive CD4+ T cells from blood. The cell subset or site label on this specimen signifies: true naive CD4+ T cells. This TCR derives from a man aged 18 to 35 with type 1 diabetes. Here is the DNA: TGCGCCAGCAGCTTACCCCAGGGCCTAGAGACCCAGTACTTC. Its amino acids are CASSLPQGLETQYF.